This T cell receptor beta chain was documented in a study of blood T cell repertoires in COVID-19. Study at large: COVID-19 samples collected from the United States, Italy and Spain covered acute and convalescent phases.

Study processing details: Amplifying reference gene primers gave estimates of nucleated cell counts. Profiling relied on immunoSEQ multiplex PCR, and the TCRdb table lists in-frame clones only, not all of them. For V, J and clone size, that table is used; D and trimming come from the DNA. This sample has about 220,000 clones, with 80% to 90% found just once. J lost 6 bases, V lost 5 bases, and 5 bases had no gene match. CDR1 and CDR2 (germline): SGHVS, FNYEAQ. This CDR3 is 14 amino acids long. V gene TRBV7-6 combines with J gene TRBJ2-3; 10 bases are a match to TRBD2. This TCR came from a man aged 25 to 40 with active or convalescent COVID-19. Source material: peripheral blood. CDR3 amino acids: CASSRGTSADTQYF. CDR3 in DNA: TGTGCCAGCAGCCGAGGGACTAGCGCTGATACGCAGTATTTT. Drawing the rest from reference TRBV7-6 and TRBJ2-3, the complete variable domain is GAGVSQSPRYKVTKRGQDVALRCDPISGHVSLYWYRQALGQGPEFLTYFNYEAQQDKSGLPNDRFSAERPEGSISTLTIQRTEQRDSAMYRCASSRGTSADTQYFGPGTRLTVL.